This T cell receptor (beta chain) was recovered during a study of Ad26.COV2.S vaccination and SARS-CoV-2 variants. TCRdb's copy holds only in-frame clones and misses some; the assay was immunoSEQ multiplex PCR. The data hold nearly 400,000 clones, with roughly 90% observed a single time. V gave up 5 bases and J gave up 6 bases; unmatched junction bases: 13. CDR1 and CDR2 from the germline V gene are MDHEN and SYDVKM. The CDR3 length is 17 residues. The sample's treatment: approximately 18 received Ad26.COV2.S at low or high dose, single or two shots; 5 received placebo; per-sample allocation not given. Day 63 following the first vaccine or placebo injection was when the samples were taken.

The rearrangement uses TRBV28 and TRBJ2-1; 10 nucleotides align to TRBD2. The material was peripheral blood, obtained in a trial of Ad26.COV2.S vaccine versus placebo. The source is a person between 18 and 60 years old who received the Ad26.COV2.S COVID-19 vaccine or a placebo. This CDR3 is CASSPGTSDKVFNEQFF. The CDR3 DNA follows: TGTGCCAGCAGTCCCGGGACTAGCGATAAGGTTTTCAATGAGCAGTTCTTC.